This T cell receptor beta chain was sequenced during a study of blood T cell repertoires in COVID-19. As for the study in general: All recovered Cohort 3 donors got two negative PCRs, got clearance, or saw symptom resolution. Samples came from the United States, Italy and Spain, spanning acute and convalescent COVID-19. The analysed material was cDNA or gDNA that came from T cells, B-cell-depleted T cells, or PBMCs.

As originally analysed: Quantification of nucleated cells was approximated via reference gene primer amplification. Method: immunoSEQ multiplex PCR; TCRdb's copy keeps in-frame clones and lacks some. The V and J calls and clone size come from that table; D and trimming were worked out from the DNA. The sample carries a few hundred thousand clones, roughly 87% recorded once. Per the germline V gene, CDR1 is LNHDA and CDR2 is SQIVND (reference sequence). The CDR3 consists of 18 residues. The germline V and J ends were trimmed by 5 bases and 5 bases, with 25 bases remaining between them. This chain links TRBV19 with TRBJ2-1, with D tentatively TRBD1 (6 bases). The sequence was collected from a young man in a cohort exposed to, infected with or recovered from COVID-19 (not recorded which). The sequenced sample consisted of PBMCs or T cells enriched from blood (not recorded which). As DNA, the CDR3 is TGTGCCAGTAGTGCTGATGTAATACAGGGTAATAAGAACAATGAGCAGTTCTTC. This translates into CASSADVIQGNKNNEQFF.